This T cell receptor beta chain emerged from a study of shared clonotypes between healthy human individuals. Using immunoSEQ multiplex PCR, the repertoire was profiled, and TCRdb retains in-frame clones only, with some absent. The sample has approximately 2.5 million clones, approximately 92% seen once; the top ten hold 0.13% to 0.15%. The sequencing input was naive CD4+ T cells sorted from blood. This sample's subset: CD45RA+ positively selected. This clonotype was obtained from a man between 18 and 29 years old in good health.

The CDR3 DNA is TGCGCCAGCAGCCAAGATCCCCAAGGGACGAGCTCCTATAATTCACCCCTCCACTTT. This encodes CASSQDPQGTSSYNSPLHF. The chain has TRBV4-3 and TRBJ1-6, with D perhaps TRBD1 (5 bases). The CDR3 covers 19 residues. The V end lost 0 bases, the J end lost 0 bases, and 15 bases lay between the germline ends. The germline V gene has CDR1 LGHNA and CDR2 YSLEER.